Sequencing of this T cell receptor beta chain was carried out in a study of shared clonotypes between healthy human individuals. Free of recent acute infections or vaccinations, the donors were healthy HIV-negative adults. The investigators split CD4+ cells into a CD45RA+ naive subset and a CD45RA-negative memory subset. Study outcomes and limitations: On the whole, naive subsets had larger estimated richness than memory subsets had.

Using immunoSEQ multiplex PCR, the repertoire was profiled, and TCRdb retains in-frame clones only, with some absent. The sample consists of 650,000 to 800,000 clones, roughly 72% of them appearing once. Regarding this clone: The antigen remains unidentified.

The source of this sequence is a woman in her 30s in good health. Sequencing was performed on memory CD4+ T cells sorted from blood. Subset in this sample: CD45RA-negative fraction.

The DNA for the CDR3 is TGTGCCAGCTCACCCGGACAGGGGCTGCCTAACACTGAAGCTTTCTTT. Protein product: CASSPGQGLPNTEAFF. The chain combines TRBV18 with TRBJ1-1, with TRBD1 matching over 9 bases. From germline, CDR1 is KGHSH and CDR2 LQKENI. The CDR3 has 16 residues. V lost 3 bases and J lost 2; bases outside the gene matches: 7.